The clone carrying this T cell receptor beta chain was recorded a few times. Germline-derived CDR1 and CDR2 are MGHDK and SYGVNS. The V and J ends lost 3 bases and 14 bases, in that order; junction bases with no gene match: 13. The CDR3 runs to 16 residues. The entry originates in a study of blood T cell repertoires in COVID-19. Across the study: Whether acute or convalescent, the COVID-19 samples came from the United States, Italy and Spain. Nucleic acid was either cDNA or gDNA, and it came from T cells, B-cell-depleted T cells, or PBMCs.

Sequencing was performed with immunoSEQ multiplex PCR; in TCRdb, only in-frame clones are kept and a portion is missing. The table has 200,000 or so clones, more than 75% seen once; the top ten hold roughly 2%. Sequencing used peripheral blood. The chain carries TRBV25-1 and TRBJ1-6; 10 nucleotides agree with TRBD1. The receptor's source is a man in his forties with active or convalescent COVID-19. CDR3 amino acids: CASSEKTGGSSWTLHF. Written as DNA, the CDR3 is TGTGCCAGCAGTGAGAAGACAGGGGGCTCTTCATGGACCCTCCACTTT. Full variable domain (missing parts from reference TRBV25-1 and TRBJ1-6): EADIYQTPRYLVIGTGKKITLECSQTMGHDKMYWYQQDPGMELHLIHYSYGVNSTEKGDLSSESTVSRIRTEHFPLTLESARPSHTSQYLCASSEKTGGSSWTLHFGNGTRLTVT.